These T cell receptor beta chains were read from a single sample in a study of vaccination effects on CD4 cells after COVID-19. Method: immunoSEQ multiplex PCR; TCRdb's copy keeps in-frame clones and lacks some. The sample consists of tens of thousands of clones, 73% of them appearing once. Antigen specificity for these receptors is unknown. The sequences come from CD4+ T cells from PBMCs cultured with HCoV-229E spike peptides, collected after COVID-19 vaccination. The receptor set was obtained from a human donor who received a COVID-19 vaccine. CDR3s leave out the opening cysteine and the closing phenylalanine or tryptophan. D genes are given only for firm matches.

d_call j_call v_call cdr3_aa
- TRBJ2-2 TRBV2 ASSGRERDRPGGGELF
- TRBJ1-6 TRBV27 ASSPPVGGSPLH
- TRBJ2-3 TRBV5-4 ASSLGYGSDTQY
- TRBJ1-2 TRBV6-5 ASRDIREVYGYT
- TRBJ2-3 TRBV2 ASSEYGGRVKDTQY
- TRBJ2-3 TRBV11-3 ASSRGPPSTTDTQY
- TRBJ1-4 TRBV28 ASSLGGHEKLF
- TRBJ2-2 TRBV5-1 ASSPARGTNTGELF
TRBD1 TRBJ1-1 TRBV11-1 ASSNDRDPS
- TRBJ1-2 TRBV3-1/TRBV3-2 ASSHYEPGLYGYT
TRBD1 TRBJ2-2 TRBV6-5 ASRDRSMAGELF
- TRBJ1-1 TRBV3-1/TRBV3-2 ASSQALATEAF
- TRBJ1-1 TRBV11-2 ASTWGDTGAF
TRBD1 TRBJ2-4 TRBV19 ASSTLDRGSKNIQY
- TRBJ1-1 TRBV4-3 ASSQVAGDAEAF
- TRBJ1-1 TRBV7-2 ASSFKDGTEAF
- TRBJ2-2 TRBV7-7 ASSFGANTGELF
TRBD2 TRBJ2-1 TRBV10-1 ASSEGTSGADEQF
- TRBJ1-1 TRBV11-2 ASSLDLAVNTEAF
- TRBJ1-5 TRBV4-1 ASSQGTVPQPQH